This T cell receptor (beta chain) comes out of a study of T-cell memory formation after mild COVID-19. The CDR3 runs to 15 residues. The V and J ends lost 5 bases and 5 bases, in that order; junction bases with no gene match: 7. CDR1 and CDR2 from the germline V gene are SGHAT and FQNNGV. TCRdb reanalysed the 5' RACE reads using MiXCR and keeps one entry per CDR3 protein. The table lists over 500,000 distinct CDR3 sequences, 17% of them singletons, with roughly 8.2% in the top ten. This chain links TRBV11-2 with TRBJ2-5; 11 bases are a match to TRBD1. Sequencing was done on a sample of PBMCs or a T cell subset sorted from them (not recorded which). This sequence originates from an adult woman who had mild COVID-19 (a few samples of this study predate the infection). Cell type and time point are not known. In DNA form, the CDR3 reads TGTGCCAGCAGCCCCGGGACAGGGGGTGGGGAGACCCAGTACTTC. This encodes CASSPGTGGGETQYF.